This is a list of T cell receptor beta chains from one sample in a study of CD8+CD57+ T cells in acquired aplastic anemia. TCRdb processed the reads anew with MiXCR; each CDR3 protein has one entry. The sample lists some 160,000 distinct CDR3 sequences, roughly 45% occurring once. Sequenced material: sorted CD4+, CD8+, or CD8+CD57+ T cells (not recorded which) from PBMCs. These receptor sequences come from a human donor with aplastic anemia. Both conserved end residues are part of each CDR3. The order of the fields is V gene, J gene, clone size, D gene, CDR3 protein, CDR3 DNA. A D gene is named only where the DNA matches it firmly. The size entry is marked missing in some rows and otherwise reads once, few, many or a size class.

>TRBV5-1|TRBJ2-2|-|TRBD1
CASSGQAGELFF
TGCGCCAGCAGCGGACAGGCCGGGGAGCTGTTTTTT
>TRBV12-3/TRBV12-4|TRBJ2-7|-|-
CASRADGGHEQYF
TGTGCCAGCAGAGCTGACGGGGGACACGAGCAGTACTTC
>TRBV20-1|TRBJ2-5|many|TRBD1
CSARVQGARETQYF
TGCAGTGCTAGAGTACAGGGGGCCCGGGAGACCCAGTACTTC
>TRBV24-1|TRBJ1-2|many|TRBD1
CATSPGQDYGYTF
TGTGCCACCAGCCCGGGACAGGACTATGGCTACACCTTC
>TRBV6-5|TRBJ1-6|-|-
CASSSQGRSYNSPLHF
TGTGCCAGCAGTTCTCAGGGACGCTCCTATAATTCACCCCTCCACTTT
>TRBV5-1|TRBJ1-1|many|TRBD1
CASSLEGQGFTEAFF
TGCGCCAGCAGCTTGGAGGGACAGGGTTTCACTGAAGCTTTCTTT
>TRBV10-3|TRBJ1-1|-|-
CAIRGPTEAFF
TGTGCCATCAGGGGGCCCACTGAAGCTTTCTTT
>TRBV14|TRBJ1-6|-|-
CASSHTGFDSPLHF
TGTGCCAGCAGTCACACGGGTTTTGATTCACCCCTCCACTTT
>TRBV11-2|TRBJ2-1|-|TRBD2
CASSPPGLAGNSEQFF
TGTGCCAGCTCACCACCAGGACTAGCGGGAAATTCGGAGCAGTTCTTC
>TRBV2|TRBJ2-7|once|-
CASMGFEQYF
TGTGCCAGCATGGGGTTCGAGCAGTACTTC
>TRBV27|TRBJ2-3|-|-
CASSLSRGRDTQYF
TGTGCCAGCAGTTTATCGAGGGGGAGAGATACGCAGTATTTT
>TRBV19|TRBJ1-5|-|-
CASTDYSQPQHF
TGTGCCAGTACCGACTACAGTCAGCCCCAGCATTTT
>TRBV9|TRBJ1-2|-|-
CASSVGPGTSIWGYTF
TGTGCCAGCAGCGTAGGCCCCGGGACGTCCATTTGGGGCTACACCTTC
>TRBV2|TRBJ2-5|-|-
CASSLAGQDQETQYF
TGTGCCAGCAGCTTGGCCGGCCAGGACCAAGAGACCCAGTACTTC
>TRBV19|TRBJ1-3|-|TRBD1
CASSTQGASGNTIYF
TGTGCCAGTAGTACACAGGGGGCGTCTGGAAACACCATATATTTT
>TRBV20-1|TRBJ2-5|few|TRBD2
CSAEGLAGGQETQYF
TGCAGTGCTGAGGGACTAGCGGGGGGCCAAGAGACCCAGTACTTC
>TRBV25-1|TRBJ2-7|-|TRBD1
CASRLTGSNYEQYF
TGTGCCAGCAGATTGACAGGGAGTAACTACGAGCAGTACTTC
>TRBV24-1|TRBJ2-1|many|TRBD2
CATSDPSGSYNEQFF
TGTGCCACCAGTGATCCTAGCGGGAGTTACAATGAGCAGTTCTTC
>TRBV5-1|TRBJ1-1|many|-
CASTGPGANTEAFF
TGCGCCAGCACAGGGCCGGGAGCGAACACTGAAGCTTTCTTT
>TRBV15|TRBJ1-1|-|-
CATSRDWMAGNTEAFF
TGTGCCACCAGCAGAGATTGGATGGCAGGGAACACTGAAGCTTTCTTT
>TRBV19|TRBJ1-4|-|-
CASNRAGRRGEKLFF
TGTGCCAGTAACCGAGCCGGGAGGCGGGGTGAAAAACTGTTTTTT
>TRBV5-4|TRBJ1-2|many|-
CASSLSRGGYGYTF
TGTGCCAGCAGCCTCTCACGGGGGGGCTATGGCTACACCTTC
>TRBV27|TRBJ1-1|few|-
CASSLGPPEPNTEAFF
TGTGCCAGCAGTTTAGGACCCCCGGAGCCGAACACTGAAGCTTTCTTT
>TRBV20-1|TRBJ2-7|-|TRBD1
CSAIPGQGTYEQYF
TGCAGTGCTATACCGGGACAGGGGACCTACGAGCAGTACTTC
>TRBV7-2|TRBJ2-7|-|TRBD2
CASSLGPSGYEQYF
TGTGCCAGCAGCTTAGGTCCTAGCGGGTACGAGCAGTACTTC
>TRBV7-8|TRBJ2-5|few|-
CASSLAVGAETQYF
TGTGCCAGCAGCTTAGCGGTGGGGGCAGAGACCCAGTACTTC
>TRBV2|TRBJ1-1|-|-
CASRAGLNTEAFF
TGTGCCAGCAGAGCGGGCCTGAACACTGAAGCTTTCTTT
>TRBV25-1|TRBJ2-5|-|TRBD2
CASSEYRLAGGPQETQYF
TGTGCCAGCAGTGAATATCGGCTAGCGGGGGGGCCTCAAGAGACCCAGTACTTC
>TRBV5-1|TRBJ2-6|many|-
CASFPGSSGANVLTF
TGCGCCAGCTTCCCCGGGAGCTCTGGGGCCAACGTCCTGACTTTC
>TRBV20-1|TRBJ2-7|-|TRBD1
CSARAGDRGLNFEQYF
TGCAGTGCTAGAGCTGGGGACAGGGGGCTCAACTTCGAGCAGTACTTC
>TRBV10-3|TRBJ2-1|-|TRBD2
CAISEGRATNNEQFF
TGTGCCATCAGTGAGGGGAGGGCCACTAACAATGAGCAGTTCTTC
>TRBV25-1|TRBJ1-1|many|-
CASSPEYMGTEAFF
TGTGCCAGCAGTCCCGAGTATATGGGCACTGAAGCTTTCTTT
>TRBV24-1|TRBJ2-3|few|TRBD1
CARQTGSTDTQYF
TGTGCCCGCCAGACAGGGAGTACAGATACGCAGTATTTT
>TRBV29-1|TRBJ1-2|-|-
CSASERGYTF
TGCAGCGCGTCCGAGAGGGGCTACACCTTC
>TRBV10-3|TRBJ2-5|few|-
CAIRVGEETQYF
TGTGCCATCAGGGTAGGAGAAGAGACCCAGTACTTC
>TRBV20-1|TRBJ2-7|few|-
CSARALAASYEQYF
TGCAGTGCTAGAGCCTTAGCGGCCTCCTACGAGCAGTACTTC
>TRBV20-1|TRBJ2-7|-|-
CSATWTATYEQYF
TGCAGTGCTACATGGACAGCCACCTACGAGCAGTACTTC
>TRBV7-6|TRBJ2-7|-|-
CASSQQENLYEQYF
TGTGCCAGCAGCCAACAGGAAAACCTCTACGAGCAGTACTTC
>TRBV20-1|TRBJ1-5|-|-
CSARDLFSSNQPQHF
TGTAGTGCTAGAGATCTATTTTCCAGCAATCAGCCCCAGCATTTT
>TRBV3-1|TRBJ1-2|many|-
CASSPGGGRDIRTINYGYTF
TGTGCCAGCAGCCCCGGGGGGGGTAGGGACATCCGCACAATTAACTATGGCTACACCTTC
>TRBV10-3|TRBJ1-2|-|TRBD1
CAISGGTGNYGYTF
TGTGCCATCAGTGGGGGGACAGGGAACTATGGCTACACCTTC
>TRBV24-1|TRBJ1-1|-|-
CATSDAGTGNTEAFF
TGTGCCACCAGTGATGCCGGGACGGGGAACACTGAAGCTTTCTTT
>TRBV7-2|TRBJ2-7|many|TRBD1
CASTHRQGYDEQYF
TGTGCCAGCACCCACAGACAGGGGTACGACGAGCAGTACTTC
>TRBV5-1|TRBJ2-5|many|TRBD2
CASSLGAGGIQETQYF
TGCGCCAGCAGCTTGGGCGCGGGGGGGATCCAAGAGACCCAGTACTTC
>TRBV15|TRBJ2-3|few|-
CATSRTRTAITDTQYF
TGTGCCACCAGCAGGACCCGGACAGCTATCACAGATACGCAGTATTTT
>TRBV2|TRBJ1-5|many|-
CASSAGQGNQPQHF
TGTGCCAGCAGTGCAGGGCAGGGCAATCAGCCCCAGCATTTT
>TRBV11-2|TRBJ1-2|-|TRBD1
CASSRITGQWDGYGYTF
TGTGCCAGCAGCCGAATTACGGGACAGTGGGACGGCTATGGCTACACCTTC
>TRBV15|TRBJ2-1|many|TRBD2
CATSRDTSGYNEQFF
TGTGCCACCAGCAGAGACACTAGCGGATACAATGAGCAGTTCTTC
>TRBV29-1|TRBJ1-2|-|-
CSVVHSYGYTF
TGCAGCGTTGTCCACAGCTATGGCTACACCTTC